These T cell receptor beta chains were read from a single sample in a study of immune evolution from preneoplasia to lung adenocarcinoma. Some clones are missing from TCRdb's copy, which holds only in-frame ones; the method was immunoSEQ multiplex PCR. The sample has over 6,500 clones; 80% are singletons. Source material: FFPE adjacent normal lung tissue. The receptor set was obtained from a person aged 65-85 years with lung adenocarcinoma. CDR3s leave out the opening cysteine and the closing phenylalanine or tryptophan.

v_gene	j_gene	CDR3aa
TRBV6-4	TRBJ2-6	ASRETRGANVLT
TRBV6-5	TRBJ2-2	ASSYAGGPTGELF
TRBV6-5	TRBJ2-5	ASSREKGGETQY
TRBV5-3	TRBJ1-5	ARIRQGCQPQH
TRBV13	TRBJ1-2	ASSQGEGNYGYT
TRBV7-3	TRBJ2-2	ASSLLEGTGELF
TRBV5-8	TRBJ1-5	ASSLRSSNQPQH
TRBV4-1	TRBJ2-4	ASSRTTGLAKNIQY
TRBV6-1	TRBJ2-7	ASSEEDGTYEQY
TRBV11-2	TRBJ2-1	ASSPSGEYNEQF
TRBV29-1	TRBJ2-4	SVEYGFTEGNIQY
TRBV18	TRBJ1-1	ASAQGRDTEAF
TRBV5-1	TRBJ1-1	ASSLGSGGLWTEAF
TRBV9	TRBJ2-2	ASSLLLNTGELF
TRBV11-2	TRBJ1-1	ASSLDGGGTEAF
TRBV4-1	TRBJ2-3	ASSQVDRGKSTDTQY
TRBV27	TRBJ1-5	ASSFTGPNQPQH
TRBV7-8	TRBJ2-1	ASSLDYEQF
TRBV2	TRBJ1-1	ATSWSGGNTEAF
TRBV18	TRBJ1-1	ASSPVLSGKNTEAF
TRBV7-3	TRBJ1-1	ASSSLMNTEAF
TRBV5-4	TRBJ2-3	ASSLPSDTQY
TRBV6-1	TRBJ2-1	ASSEAEASDEQF
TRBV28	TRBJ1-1	ASSDEIPQGILNTEAF
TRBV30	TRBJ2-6	AWSVRILSGANVLT
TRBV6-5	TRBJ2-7	ASSYGQNSYEQY
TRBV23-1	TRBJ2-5	ASSQSEGIETQY
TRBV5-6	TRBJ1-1	ASSLGTPATEAF
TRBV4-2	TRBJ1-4	ASSQGTGNEKLF
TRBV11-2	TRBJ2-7	ASREINYEQY
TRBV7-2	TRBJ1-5	ASSLVLQGAQH
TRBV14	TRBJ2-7	ASSQDGSVSSYEQY
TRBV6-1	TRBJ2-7	ASSEAGLVSRRYEQY